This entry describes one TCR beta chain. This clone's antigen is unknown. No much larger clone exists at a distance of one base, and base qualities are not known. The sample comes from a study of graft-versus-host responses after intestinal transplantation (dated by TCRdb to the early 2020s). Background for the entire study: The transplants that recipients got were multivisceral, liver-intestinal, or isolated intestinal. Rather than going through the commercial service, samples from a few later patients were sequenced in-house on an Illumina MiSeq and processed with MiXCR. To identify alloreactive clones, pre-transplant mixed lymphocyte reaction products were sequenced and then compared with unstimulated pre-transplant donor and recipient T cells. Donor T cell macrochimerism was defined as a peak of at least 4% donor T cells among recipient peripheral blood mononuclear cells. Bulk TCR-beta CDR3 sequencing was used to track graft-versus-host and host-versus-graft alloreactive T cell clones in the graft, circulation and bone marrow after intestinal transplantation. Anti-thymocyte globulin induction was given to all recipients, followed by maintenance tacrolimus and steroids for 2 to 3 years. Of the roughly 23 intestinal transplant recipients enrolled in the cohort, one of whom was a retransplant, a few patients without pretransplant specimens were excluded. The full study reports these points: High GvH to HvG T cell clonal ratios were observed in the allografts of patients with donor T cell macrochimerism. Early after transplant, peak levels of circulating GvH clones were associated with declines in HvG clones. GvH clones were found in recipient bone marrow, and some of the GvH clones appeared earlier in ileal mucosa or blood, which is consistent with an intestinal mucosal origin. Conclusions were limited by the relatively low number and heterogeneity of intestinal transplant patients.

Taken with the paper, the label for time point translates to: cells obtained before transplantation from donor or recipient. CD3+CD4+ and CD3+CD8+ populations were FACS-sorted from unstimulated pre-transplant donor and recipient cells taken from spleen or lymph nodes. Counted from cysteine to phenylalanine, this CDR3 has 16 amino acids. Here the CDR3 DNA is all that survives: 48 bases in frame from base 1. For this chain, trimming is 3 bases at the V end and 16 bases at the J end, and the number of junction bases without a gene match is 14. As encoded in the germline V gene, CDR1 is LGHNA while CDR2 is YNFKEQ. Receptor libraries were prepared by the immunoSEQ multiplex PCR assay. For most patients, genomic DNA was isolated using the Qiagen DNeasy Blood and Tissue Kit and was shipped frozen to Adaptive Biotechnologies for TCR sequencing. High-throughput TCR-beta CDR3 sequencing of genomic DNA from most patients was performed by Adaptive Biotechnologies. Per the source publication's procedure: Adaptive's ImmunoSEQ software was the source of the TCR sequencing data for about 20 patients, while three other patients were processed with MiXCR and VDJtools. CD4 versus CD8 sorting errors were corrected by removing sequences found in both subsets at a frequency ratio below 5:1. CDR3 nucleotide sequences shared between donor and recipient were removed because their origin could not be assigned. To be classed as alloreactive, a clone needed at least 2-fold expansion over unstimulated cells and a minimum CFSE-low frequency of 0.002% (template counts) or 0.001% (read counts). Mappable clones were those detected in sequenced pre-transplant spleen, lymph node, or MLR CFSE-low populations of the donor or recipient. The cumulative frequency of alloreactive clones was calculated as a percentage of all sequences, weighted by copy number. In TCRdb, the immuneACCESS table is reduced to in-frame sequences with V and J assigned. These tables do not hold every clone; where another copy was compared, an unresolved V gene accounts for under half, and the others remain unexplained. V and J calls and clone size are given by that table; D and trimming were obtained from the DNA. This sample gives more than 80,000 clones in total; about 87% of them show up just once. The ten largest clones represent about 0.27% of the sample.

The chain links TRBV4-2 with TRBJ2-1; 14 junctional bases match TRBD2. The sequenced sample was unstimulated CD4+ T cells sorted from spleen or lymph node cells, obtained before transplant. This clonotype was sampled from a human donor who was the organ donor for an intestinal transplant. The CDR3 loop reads CASSQTFPGTSGRNFF. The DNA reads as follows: TGTGCCAGCAGCCAGACCTTCCCCGGGACTAGCGGGAGAAACTTCTTC.